This TCR beta chain was recovered during a study of blood T cell repertoires in COVID-19. Study summary: Collection of acute and convalescent COVID-19 samples took place in the United States, Italy and Spain. The analysed material was cDNA or gDNA that came from T cells, B-cell-depleted T cells, or PBMCs.

Original methodology: Reference gene primers were amplified, and this amplification served to estimate nucleated cell counts. Sequenced by immunoSEQ multiplex PCR; TCRdb stores in-frame clones only, minus some. From that table come the V and J calls and clone size; the DNA was used to work out D and trimming. The profile shows 140,000 to 150,000 clones, around 87% of them singletons. Trimming removed 0 bases from V and 10 bases from J, with 11 bases in between. The CDR3 extends over 14 amino acids. The germline V gene encodes CDR1 SGDLS and CDR2 YYNGEE. Sequencing used peripheral blood. The receptor was isolated from a man in his fifties or sixties who had recovered from COVID-19. The chain joins TRBV9 to TRBJ1-6, with D possibly TRBD1 on 5 matching bases. CDR3 DNA: TGTGCCAGCAGCGTAGAAGGGGTGGACTCACCCCTCCACTTT. As protein: CASSVEGVDSPLHF.